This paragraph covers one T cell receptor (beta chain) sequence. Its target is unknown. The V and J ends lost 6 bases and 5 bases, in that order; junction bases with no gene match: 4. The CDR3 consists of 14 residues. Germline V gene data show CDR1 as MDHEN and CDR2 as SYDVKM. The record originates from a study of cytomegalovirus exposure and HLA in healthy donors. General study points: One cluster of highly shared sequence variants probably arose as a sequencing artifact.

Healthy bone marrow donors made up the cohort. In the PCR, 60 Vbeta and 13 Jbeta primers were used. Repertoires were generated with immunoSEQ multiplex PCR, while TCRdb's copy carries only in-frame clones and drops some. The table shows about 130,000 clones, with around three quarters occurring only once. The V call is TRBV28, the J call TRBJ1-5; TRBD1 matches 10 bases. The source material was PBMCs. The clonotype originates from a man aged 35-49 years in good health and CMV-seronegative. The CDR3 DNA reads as TGTGCCAGCAGCTGGACAGGGGGGTATCAGCCCCAGCATTTT. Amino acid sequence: CASSWTGGYQPQHF.